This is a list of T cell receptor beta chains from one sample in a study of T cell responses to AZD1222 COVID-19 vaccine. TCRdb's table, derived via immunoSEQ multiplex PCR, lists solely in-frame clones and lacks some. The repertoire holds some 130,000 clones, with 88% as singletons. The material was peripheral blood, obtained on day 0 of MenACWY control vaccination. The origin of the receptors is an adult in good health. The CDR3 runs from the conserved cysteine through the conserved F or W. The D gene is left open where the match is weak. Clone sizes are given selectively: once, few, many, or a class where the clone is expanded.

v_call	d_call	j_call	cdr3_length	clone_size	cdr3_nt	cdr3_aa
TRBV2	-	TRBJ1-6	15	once	TGTGCCAGCAGTGAGGTGACCACCGGAAGGACACCCCTCCACTTT	CASSEVTTGRTPLHF
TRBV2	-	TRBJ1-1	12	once	TGTGCCAGCAGTGAAAAAGGGGCTGAAGCTTTCTTT	CASSEKGAEAFF
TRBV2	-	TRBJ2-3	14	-	TGTGCCAGCGAAGGGCGACAGAGCACAGATACGCAGTATTTT	CASEGRQSTDTQYF
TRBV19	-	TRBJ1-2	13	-	TGTGCCAGTAGTATAACCAGGGAGGATGGCTACACCTTC	CASSITREDGYTF
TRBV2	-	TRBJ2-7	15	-	TGTGCCAGTAGGGCTAATGGAATAGGGGACTACGAGCAGTACTTC	CASRANGIGDYEQYF
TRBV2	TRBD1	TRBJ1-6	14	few	TGTGCCAGCAGTCAGGACAGGGCCCCTGGTGCCCTCCACTTT	CASSQDRAPGALHF
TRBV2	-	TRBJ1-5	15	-	TGTGCCAGCACCCAACGGACGGGACTCAATCAGCCCCAGCATTTT	CASTQRTGLNQPQHF
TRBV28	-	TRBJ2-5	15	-	TGTGCCAGCAGGACAGGAGGAGTACCACAAGAGACCCAGTACTTC	CASRTGGVPQETQYF
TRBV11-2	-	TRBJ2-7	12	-	TGTGCCAGCAGCGAGGACCTAGGGGAGCAGTACTTC	CASSEDLGEQYF
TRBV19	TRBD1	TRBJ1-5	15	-	TGTGCCAGTAGTACTCAGGACAGGGGGAATCAGCCCCAGCATTTT	CASSTQDRGNQPQHF
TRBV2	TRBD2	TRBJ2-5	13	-	TGTGCCAGCAGCGAGCGGGAGTTGGAGACCCAGTACTTC	CASSERELETQYF
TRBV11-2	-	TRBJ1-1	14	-	TGTGCCAGCACCGTCGCGCGGGAGAACACTGAAGCTTTCTTT	CASTVARENTEAFF
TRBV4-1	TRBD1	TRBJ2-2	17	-	TGCGCCAGCAGCCAAGTGGGTATCACAGGGGTCACCGGGGAGCTGTTTTTT	CASSQVGITGVTGELFF
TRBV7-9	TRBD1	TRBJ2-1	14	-	TGTGCCAGCAGCTTAACGACAGGGGAGAATGAGCAGTTCTTC	CASSLTTGENEQFF
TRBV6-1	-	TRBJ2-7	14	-	TGTGCCAGCAGTGAGACAGGCCGGATCTACGAGCAGTACTTC	CASSETGRIYEQYF
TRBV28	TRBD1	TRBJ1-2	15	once	TGTGCCAGCAGCTCCCTAGATACCACGGGGACAGGGCGCGACTTC	CASSSLDTTGTGRDF
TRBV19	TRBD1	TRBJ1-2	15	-	TGTGCCACCGGGACAGGGGCTTTGGGTAACTATGGCTACACCTTC	CATGTGALGNYGYTF
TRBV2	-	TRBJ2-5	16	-	TGTGCCACCCTCAAAGGGCGGTCGGGCCCGGGCCGAACCCAGTACTTC	CATLKGRSGPGRTQYF
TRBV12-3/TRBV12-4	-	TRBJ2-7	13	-	TGTGCCAGCAGTTTAAACCACCTCGGCGAGCAGTACTTC	CASSLNHLGEQYF
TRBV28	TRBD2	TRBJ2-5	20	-	TGTGCCAGCAGTTTTCCGTCCCAGGGGAGCGGGAGGGCCCTTCAAGAGACCCAGTACTTC	CASSFPSQGSGRALQETQYF
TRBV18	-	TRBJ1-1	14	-	TGTGCCAGCTCACCACGAAAGGGCAGAACTGAAGCTTTCTTT	CASSPRKGRTEAFF
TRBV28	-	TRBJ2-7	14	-	TGTGCCAGCGATTACGGGCGTCGGCCCTACGAGCAGTACTTC	CASDYGRRPYEQYF